The text below deals with one TCR beta chain. This clone has a single count. Its binding antigen is unknown. Base-call qualities are not available, and no considerably larger clone is one nucleotide away. Patients with a history of autoimmune disease or receiving systemic immunosuppression were excluded from the trial. Peripheral blood for TCR sequencing was collected from all dose cohorts at baseline, on cycle 4 day 1, and on cycle 7 day 1. Samples were obtained from an open-label, multicenter, first-in-human phase I dose-escalation trial of ivuxolimab. Adults with locally advanced or metastatic head and neck squamous cell, hepatocellular, melanoma or renal cell carcinoma were enrolled in the trial. Before TCR sequencing, CD4+ and CD8+ T cells were separately sorted from peripheral blood. These data are taken from a study of OX40 agonist ivuxolimab in advanced cancers. Regarding the study in general: Ivuxolimab, which targeted the costimulatory receptor OX40 (CD134), was an agonistic, fully human IgG2 monoclonal antibody. Partial responses occurred in three dose-escalation patients, of whom one had hepatocellular carcinoma and two had cutaneous melanoma. Intravenous ivuxolimab was administered to patients every 2 weeks at six dose levels: 0.01, 0.1, 0.3, 1.5, 3 and 10 mg/kg. The paper describes the monotherapy dose-escalation part (N ≈ 51 patients) of the phase I trial of ivuxolimab. Among the 50 to 55 dose-escalation patients, 19 had hepatocellular carcinoma, approximately 15 melanoma, 9 renal cell carcinoma and 9 head and neck cancer. Patients were allowed to have had prior anti-PD-1, anti-PD-L1 or anti-CTLA-4 therapy, and 40% of the dose-escalation patients had been treated with checkpoint inhibitors. A male proportion of 70% to 90% and a mean age of 60 years, ranging from about 23 to 90, were recorded for the dose-escalation cohort. Peripheral TCRbeta sequencing was intended to test whether TCR sequence diversity was altered and clonal T-cell expansion was caused by ivuxolimab.

For sequencing of the TCRbeta CDR3 region, genomic DNA was extracted from the sorted cells. The immunoSEQ Assay was used to sequence the TCRbeta CDR3 regions. TCRdb holds this immuneACCESS table with in-frame rearrangements only. Some clones are missing; in checked studies, unresolved V genes explain under half, and the rest has no known cause. This sample comprises around 85,000 clones, under 95% of them detected only once. Of the sample, 1.5% to 2% falls within the top ten clones. Reading the germline V gene gives CDR1 MNHEY and CDR2 SVGAGI. V lost 5 bases and J lost 0 bases; the stretch between them is 10 bases long. From the cysteine through the phenylalanine, the CDR3 covers 14 amino acids. The read is trimmed to its CDR3 DNA, 42 bases read in frame from base 1. What the work shows at the level of the full study, not this receptor alone: After ivuxolimab, more expanded clones were found on average in CD8+ T cells than in CD4+ T cells. Low levels of normalized T-cell clonal expansion were also seen in some nonresponding patients. Antigen specificity was not determined for the clonally expanded peripheral T cells. In the 0.1-3.0 mg/kg groups, partial responders were among the patients with the lowest normalized peripheral clonal expansion, particularly in CD8+ T cells. At doses of 0.1 to 3.0 mg/kg, clonal expansion of both CD4+ and CD8+ blood T cells was observed from baseline to week 6.

Sequenced here: CD4+ or CD8+ T cells sorted from blood, sampled in a trial of the OX40 agonist ivuxolimab. The TCR sequence derives from an adult with an advanced solid tumor such as melanoma, head and neck, liver or kidney cancer. The V and J segments used are TRBV6-5 and TRBJ1-1; the D gene assignment is ambiguous. CDR3 region: CASSPLRMNTEAFF. The DNA is as follows: TGTGCCAGCAGTCCGTTACGGATGAACACTGAAGCTTTCTTT.